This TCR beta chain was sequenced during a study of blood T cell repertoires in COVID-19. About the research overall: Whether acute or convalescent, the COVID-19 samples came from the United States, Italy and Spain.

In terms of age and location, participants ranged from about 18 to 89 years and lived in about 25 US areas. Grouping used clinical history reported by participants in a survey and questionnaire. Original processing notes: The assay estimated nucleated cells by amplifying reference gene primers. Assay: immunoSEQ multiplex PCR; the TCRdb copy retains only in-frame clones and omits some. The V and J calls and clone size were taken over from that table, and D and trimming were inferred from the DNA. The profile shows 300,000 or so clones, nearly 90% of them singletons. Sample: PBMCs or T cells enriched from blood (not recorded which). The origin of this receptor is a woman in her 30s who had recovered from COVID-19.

CDR3 sequence: CSASHRGRAGNTEAFF. CDR3 sequence (DNA): TGCAGTGCTAGTCACAGGGGGCGTGCTGGGAACACTGAAGCTTTCTTT. The chain combines TRBV20-1 with TRBJ1-1, with 9 nucleotides matching TRBD1. J lost 1 base, V lost 3 bases, and 9 bases had no gene match. Germline values: CDR1 DFQATT, CDR2 SNEGSKA (reference sequence). CDR3 length: 16 amino acids.